One sample yielded the 28 T cell receptor beta chains listed below, sequenced in a study of T-cell reconstitution after alpha-beta-depleted transplantation in children. Unique molecular identifiers were built into the TCRbeta library. TCRdb reprocessed the PCR reads via MiXCR and lists one record per CDR3 protein. Of 70,000 to 95,000 distinct CDR3 sequences listed, 12% are singletons. The starting material was PBMCs from the stem cell graft donor, obtained from the stem cell graft. All receptors derive from a human donor who donated a stem cell graft to a child with inherited bone marrow failure.

This chain joins TRBV6-2 or TRBV6-3 and TRBJ1-5; a possible D gene is TRBD1 (6 bases). The CDR3 spans 23 residues. Per germline, CDR1 MNHEY and CDR2 SVGEGT. V shed 2 bases and J shed 0 bases, with 32 bases lying between them. In nucleotides, the CDR3 is TGTGCCAGCAGTTACCCTCCCGCCACCCGCCCGTCGGAGGGGGTATATAGCAATCAGCCCCAGCATTTT. Amino acid sequence: CASSYPPATRPSEGVYSNQPQHF.

The sample holds many counts of this clonotype. The J gene is TRBJ2-5, the V gene TRBV5-4; 9 bases line up with TRBD1. This CDR3 comprises 18 residues. Looked up from germline, CDR1 is SGHNT and CDR2 is YYREEE (reference sequence). V shed 5 bases, J shed 1 base, and the junction held 15 bases outside the gene matches. The CDR3 DNA is TGTGCCAGCAGTTCGGGACAGGGTGAAAGAGGGTTCCAAGAGACCCAGTACTTC. Its translation is CASSSGQGERGFQETQYF.

The V and J genes are TRBV18 and TRBJ2-7, with D tentatively TRBD1 (5 bases). Trimming took off 2 bases at V and 3 bases at J, with 8 bases between the two ends. The CDR3 sequence is 13 residues long. In germline, CDR1 is KGHSH, CDR2 LQKENI. The CDR3 nucleotides are TGTGCCAGCTCACCATCCAGGGACTACGAGCAGTACTTC. Its protein is CASSPSRDYEQYF.

This clonotype turned up a few times. The junction shows a germline mismatch at one end, possibly a read error. CDR3 protein: CASSFGTRPDF. In nucleotides, the CDR3 is TGTGCCAGCAGCTTCGGGACTAGGCCCGATTTC. This chain joins TRBV7-2 and TRBJ2-4, with 8 bases matching TRBD2. This CDR3 has 11 residues. The germline gives CDR1 SGHTA, CDR2 FQGNSA.

This clonotype was seen many times. This rearrangement joins TRBV6-2 or TRBV6-3 to TRBJ2-3, with D possibly matching TRBD2 (7 bases). The V and J ends lost 5 bases and 2 bases respectively, with 17 bases between them. There are 16 residues in the CDR3. In germline, CDR1 is MNHEY, CDR2 SVGEGT. CDR3 in DNA: TGTGCCAGCAGTAAGCAGAGCGGGACATACACAGATACGCAGTATTTT. Its protein is CASSKQSGTYTDTQYF.

The V call is TRBV5-4, the J call TRBJ2-7; TRBD1 might be the D (6 bases). Germline V lookup: CDR1 SGHNT, CDR2 YYREEE (reference sequence). The CDR3 sequence is 14 residues long. Trimming took 1 base from V and 5 from J, leaving 13 bases between them. CDR3 in DNA: TGTGCCAGCAGCTTGAATAACAGGGAGAACGAGCAGTACTTC. Encoded protein: CASSLNNRENEQYF.

This clonotype showed up many times. This chain joins TRBV7-3 and TRBJ2-1; D is unresolved. This CDR3 contains 17 residues. V shed 5 bases and J shed 0 bases, with 17 bases lying between them. Germline V gives CDR1 SGHTA, CDR2 FQGTGA. The DNA for the CDR3 is TGTGCCAGCAGCCCCGAGCGAAACCCTAGCTCCTACAATGAGCAGTTCTTC. Protein product: CASSPERNPSSYNEQFF.

This clonotype has at least ten counts. The chain recombines TRBV12-3 or TRBV12-4 with TRBJ1-2; 8 bases agree with TRBD1. The CDR3 has 13 amino acids. Losses at the gene ends were 5 bases for V and 4 bases for J; bases not matched to a gene: 3. The CDR3 region has the DNA TGTGCCAGCAGTCGGGACAGGAGCTATGGCTACACCTTC. This gives the protein CASSRDRSYGYTF.

This clonotype was counted at least ten times. CDR3 nucleotide sequence: TGCAGTGCTAGTCGTGGGGCCTCCTACGAGCAGTACTTC. Translated: CSASRGASYEQYF. The V and J genes are TRBV20-1 and TRBJ2-7, with D possibly matching TRBD1 (5 bases). Germline lookup yields CDR1 DFQATT and CDR2 SNEGSKA (reference sequence). The CDR3 is made up of 13 amino acids. Trimming shortened V by 3 bases and J by 0 bases, and 9 bases separated the two germline ends.

This clonotype has at least ten counts. The CDR3, as DNA: TGTGCCAGCAGCCGCCCAACATGGGTCTGGAGGGGGTATCAGCCCCAGCATTTT. Amino acids: CASSRPTWVWRGYQPQHF. V usage is TRBV6-5 and J usage is TRBJ1-5; tentatively, D is TRBD1 (6 bases). The ends were cut back, 6 bases at V and 5 bases at J, with 26 bases in the middle. The CDR3 covers 18 residues. Germline CDR1 is MNHEY and CDR2 is SVGAGI.

This clonotype has more than one count but fewer than ten. This chain links TRBV9 with TRBJ2-1; 10 bases match TRBD2. The V gene's germline CDR1 is SGDLS and CDR2 YYNGEE. V was clipped by 0 bases and J by 2 bases; unmatched bases: 8. This CDR3 comprises 18 residues. Written as DNA, the CDR3 is TGTGCCAGCAGCGTAGCCCCAGCGGGGGGGTCTGCCTACAATGAGCAGTTCTTC. It translates to CASSVAPAGGSAYNEQFF.

This clonotype was counted many times. This chain connects TRBV20-1 to TRBJ1-5; no firm D call. Between the trimmed V and J ends, which lost 6 bases and 6 bases, there was a span of 18 bases. From germline, CDR1 is DFQATT and CDR2 SNEGSKA (reference sequence). The CDR3 consists of 14 residues. The CDR3 here is CSAPTGPGGQPQHF. The CDR3 coding sequence is TGCAGTGCCCCAACCGGGCCGGGCGGTCAGCCCCAGCATTTT.

This clonotype was seen repeatedly, ten times or more. The CDR3 DNA sequence: TGCAGTGCGGGGGGGCGGTCAGGCACCTACGAGCAGTACTTC. Encoded protein: CSAGGRSGTYEQYF. The genes are TRBV20-1 and TRBJ2-7; a weak D match, TRBD2 (7 bases). In germline, CDR1 is DFQATT, CDR2 SNEGSKA (reference sequence). V was cut by 6 bases and J by 2 bases, with 17 bases left in between. CDR3 size: 14 residues.

The chain links TRBV7-6 to TRBJ2-1; D uncertain. The CDR3 extends over 15 amino acids. The germline V and J ends were trimmed by 1 base and 0 bases, with 7 bases remaining between them. Germline CDR1 is SGHVS and CDR2 is FNYEAQ. CDR3 coding DNA: TGTGCCAGCAGCTTAGTCCCAGACTCCTACAATGAGCAGTTCTTC. Its protein product is CASSLVPDSYNEQFF.

This clonotype was detected ten times or more. The chain uses TRBV5-1 and TRBJ2-5; TRBD1 matches 7 bases. This CDR3 is built from 13 residues. The junction had 6 bases not matched to a gene; V was cut back by 5 bases and J by 5 bases. The V gene's germline CDR1 is SGHRS and CDR2 YFSETQ. This CDR3 is CASSLTGEETQYF. CDR3 sequence (DNA): TGCGCCAGCAGTCTAACAGGGGAGGAGACCCAGTACTTC.

The chain combines TRBV20-1 with TRBJ2-1; tentatively, D is TRBD2 (7 bases). The CDR3 loop spans 14 amino acids. Germline values: CDR1 DFQATT, CDR2 SNEGSKA (reference sequence). Between the trimmed V and J ends, which lost 6 bases and 6 bases, there was a span of 18 bases. CDR3 region: CSAQGLAAVNEQFF. The CDR3 DNA is TGCAGTGCCCAGGGGCTAGCGGCAGTCAATGAGCAGTTCTTC.

This clonotype has a count of ten or more. This sequence joins TRBV27 and TRBJ2-1; D tentatively reads TRBD1 or TRBD2 (6 bases each). The germline CDR1 and CDR2 sequences are MNHEY and SMNVEV (reference sequence). The CDR3 extends over 12 amino acids. The V end was cut by 3 bases, the J end by 9 bases, with 9 bases between. The CDR3 reads CASSFGGVEQFF. DNA of the CDR3: TGTGCCAGCAGTTTCGGGGGCGTTGAGCAGTTCTTC.

This clonotype was detected many times. The CDR3 sequence: CASSQFAGGDYGYTF. As DNA, the CDR3 is TGCGCCAGCAGCCAGTTCGCAGGGGGAGACTATGGCTACACCTTC. The rearrangement joins TRBV4-3 to TRBJ1-2, with 7 nucleotides matching TRBD1. V shed 3 bases and J 3 bases; nucleotides not matched to a gene: 7. The V gene's germline CDR1 is LGHNA and CDR2 YSLEER. The CDR3 has 15 amino acids.

V is TRBV4-3 and J is TRBJ2-1, with D hard to call. Trimming took off 3 bases at V and 4 bases at J, with 16 bases between the two ends. CDR1 and CDR2 (germline): LGHNA, YSLEER. CDR3 size: 16 residues. The CDR3 spells CASSHLPGGRYNEQFF. In DNA form, the CDR3 reads TGCGCCAGCAGCCACCTACCGGGTGGCAGGTACAATGAGCAGTTCTTC.

This clonotype occurred many times. The chain recombines TRBV5-1 with TRBJ1-5, with TRBD1 matching over 7 bases. This CDR3 is 15 amino acids long. Germline CDR1 is SGHRS and CDR2 is YFSETQ. V trimming: 0 bases; J trimming: 4 bases; junction bases outside the gene matches: 4. This chain's CDR3 is CASSLGDSRNQPQHF. In nucleotides, the CDR3 is TGCGCCAGCAGCTTGGGGGACAGCCGGAATCAGCCCCAGCATTTT.

This clonotype was counted ten times or more. J is TRBJ1-4 and V is TRBV18; D is possibly TRBD1 (5 bases). Germline CDR1 KGHSH, CDR2 LQKENI. The CDR3 sequence is 15 residues long. The V gene lost 5 bases and the J gene lost 4 bases, with 14 bases spanning the gap. The CDR3 reads CASSYRQSGNEKLFF. CDR3 coding DNA: TGTGCCAGCTCATATCGACAGAGCGGTAATGAAAAACTGTTTTTT.

This clonotype was seen ten or more times. The chain uses TRBV7-9 and TRBJ2-2; 7 bases fit TRBD1. This CDR3 region has 14 residues. Germline CDR1 SEHNR, CDR2 FQNEAQ (reference sequence). Trimming at V came to 6 bases and at J to 3 bases, leaving 4 bases not matched to a gene. The CDR3 here is CASSHRGDTGELFF. The CDR3 DNA reads TGTGCCAGCAGTCACAGGGGTGACACCGGGGAGCTGTTTTTT.

This clonotype was picked up many times. The chain couples TRBV27 to TRBJ2-3; TRBD2 matches 10 bases. Per germline, CDR1 MNHEY and CDR2 SMNVEV (reference sequence). The CDR3 is made up of 16 amino acids. J was trimmed by 5 bases and V by 4 bases; bases with no gene match: 9. The CDR3 sequence is CASSYLSGRALDTQYF. DNA of the CDR3: TGTGCCAGCAGTTATTTAAGCGGGAGGGCCTTAGATACGCAGTATTTT.

This clonotype was seen at least ten times. The chain uses TRBV7-2 and TRBJ2-2; 13 nucleotides align to TRBD2. The length of the CDR3 is 18 residues. Trimming took 5 bases from V and 3 from J; bases not matched to a gene: 9. Germline V lookup: CDR1 SGHTA, CDR2 FQGNSA. CDR3 residues: CASSPGLAGSLYTGELFF. CDR3 DNA: TGTGCCAGCAGCCCGGGACTAGCGGGAAGTCTTTACACCGGGGAGCTGTTTTTT. Filled out from reference TRBV7-2 and TRBJ2-2, the complete variable domain reads GAGVSQSPSNKVTEKGKDVELRCDPISGHTALYWYRQSLGQGLEFLIYFQGNSAPDKSGLPSDRFSAERTGGSVSTLTIQRTQQEDSAVYLCASSPGLAGSLYTGELFFGEGSRLTVL.

About this clonotype itself: This may be a read error: a much more frequent sequence differs by one nucleotide. The chain links TRBV7-8 to TRBJ2-7; D unresolved. Trimming took off 4 bases at V and 6 bases at J, with 13 bases between the two ends. Germline V gene sequence: CDR1 SGHVS, CDR2 FQNEAQ. This CDR3 is 13 amino acids long. CDR3 region: CASSSRDDFEQYF. The CDR3 nucleotides are TGTGCCAGCAGCTCCAGAGACGACTTCGAGCAGTACTTC. The full variable domain, completed using reference TRBV7-8 and TRBJ2-7, is GAGVSQSPRYKVAKRGQDVALRCDPISGHVSLFWYQQALGQGPEFLTYFQNEAQLDKSGLPSDRFFAERPEGSVSTLKIQRTQQEDSAVYLCASSSRDDFEQYFGPGTRLTVT.

The J gene is TRBJ2-5, the V gene TRBV7-6; the D is unclear. CDR1 is SGHVS, CDR2 FNYEAQ, per germline. The CDR3 totals 13 residues. The ends were cut back, 0 bases at V and 5 bases at J, with 7 bases in the middle. The CDR3 loop reads CASSLARIETQYF. The CDR3 nucleotides read TGTGCCAGCAGCTTAGCTAGAATCGAGACCCAGTACTTC.

With respect to this clonotype: A read error may be the cause here, since a much bigger clone is one base away. This rearrangement joins TRBV6-2 or TRBV6-3 to TRBJ2-7; a possible D gene is TRBD1 (7 bases). V lost 5 bases and J 8 bases, leaving 10 bases between the germline ends. Germline V gives CDR1 MNHEY, CDR2 SVGEGT. The CDR3 is made up of 11 amino acids. The CDR3 sequence: CASSQGGKQYF. In DNA form, the CDR3 reads TGTGCCAGCAGTCAGGGGGGCAAGCAGTACTTC.

This clonotype was seen repeatedly, ten times or more. The V gene is TRBV29-1, the J gene TRBJ2-1; 7 bases agree with TRBD2. The CDR3 sequence is 17 residues long. From germline, CDR1 is SQVTM and CDR2 ANQGSEA. V shed 4 bases, J shed 6 bases, and the junction held 18 bases outside the gene matches. The DNA for the CDR3 is TGCAGCGTTGTAATTGGGGGTGGTAGGGAGGGCCCCAATGAGCAGTTCTTC. Protein sequence: CSVVIGGGREGPNEQFF.